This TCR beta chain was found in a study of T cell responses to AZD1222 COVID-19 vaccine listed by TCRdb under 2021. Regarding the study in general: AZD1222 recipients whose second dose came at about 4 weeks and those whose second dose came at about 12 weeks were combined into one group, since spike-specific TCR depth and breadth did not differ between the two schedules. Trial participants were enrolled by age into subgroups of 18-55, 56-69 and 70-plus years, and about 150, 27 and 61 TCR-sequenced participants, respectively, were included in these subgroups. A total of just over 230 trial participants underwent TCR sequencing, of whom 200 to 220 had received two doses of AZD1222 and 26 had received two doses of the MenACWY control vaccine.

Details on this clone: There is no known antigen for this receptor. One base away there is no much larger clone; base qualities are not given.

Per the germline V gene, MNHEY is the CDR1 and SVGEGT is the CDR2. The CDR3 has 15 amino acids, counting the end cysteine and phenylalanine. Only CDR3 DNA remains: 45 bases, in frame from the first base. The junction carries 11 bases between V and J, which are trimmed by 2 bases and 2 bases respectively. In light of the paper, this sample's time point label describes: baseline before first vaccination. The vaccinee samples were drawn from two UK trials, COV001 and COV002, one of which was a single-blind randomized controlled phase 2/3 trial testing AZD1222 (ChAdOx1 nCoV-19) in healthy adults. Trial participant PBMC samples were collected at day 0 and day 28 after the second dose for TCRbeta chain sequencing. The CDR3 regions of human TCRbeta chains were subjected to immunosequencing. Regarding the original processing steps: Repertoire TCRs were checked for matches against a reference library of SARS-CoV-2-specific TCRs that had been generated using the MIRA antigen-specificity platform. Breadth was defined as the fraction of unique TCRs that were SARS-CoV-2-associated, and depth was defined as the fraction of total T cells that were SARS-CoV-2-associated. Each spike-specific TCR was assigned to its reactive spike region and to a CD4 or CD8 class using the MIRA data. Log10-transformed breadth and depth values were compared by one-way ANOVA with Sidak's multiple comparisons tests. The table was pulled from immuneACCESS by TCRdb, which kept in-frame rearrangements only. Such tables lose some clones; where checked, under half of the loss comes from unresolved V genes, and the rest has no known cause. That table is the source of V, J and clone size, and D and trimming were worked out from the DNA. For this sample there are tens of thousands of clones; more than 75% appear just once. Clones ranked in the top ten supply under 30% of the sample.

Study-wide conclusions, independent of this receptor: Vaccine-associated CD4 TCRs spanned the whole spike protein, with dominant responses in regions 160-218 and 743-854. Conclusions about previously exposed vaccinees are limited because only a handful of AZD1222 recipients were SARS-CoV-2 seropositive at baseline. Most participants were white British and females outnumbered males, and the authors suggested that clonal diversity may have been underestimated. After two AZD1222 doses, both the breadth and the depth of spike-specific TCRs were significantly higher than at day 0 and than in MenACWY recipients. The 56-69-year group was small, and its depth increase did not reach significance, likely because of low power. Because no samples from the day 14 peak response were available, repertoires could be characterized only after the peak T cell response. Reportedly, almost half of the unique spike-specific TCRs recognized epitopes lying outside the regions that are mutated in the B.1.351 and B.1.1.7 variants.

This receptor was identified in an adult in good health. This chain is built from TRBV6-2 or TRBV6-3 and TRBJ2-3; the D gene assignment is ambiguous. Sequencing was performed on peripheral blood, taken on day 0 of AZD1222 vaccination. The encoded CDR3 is CASSYPGLTTDTQYF. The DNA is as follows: TGTGCCAGCAGTTACCCAGGCCTTACCACAGATACGCAGTATTTT.